The 23 T cell receptor beta chains below all came from one sample that was sequenced in a study of T cell responses to AZD1222 COVID-19 vaccine. Sequencing used immunoSEQ multiplex PCR; TCRdb keeps in-frame clones, though not all of them. The sample has just under 80,000 clones, around 90% seen once. Here the sequenced sample was peripheral blood, taken 28 days after the second AZD1222 dose. The source of these receptors is an adult who received the AZD1222 COVID-19 vaccine.

The chain recombines TRBV4-2 with TRBJ2-6; weak D call: TRBD2 (6 bases). This CDR3 is 17 amino acids long. The germline V gene encodes CDR1 LGHNA and CDR2 YNFKEQ. Trimming took off 4 bases at V and 0 bases at J, with 13 bases between the two ends. This CDR3 is CASSPGTSNSGANVLTF. CDR3 nucleotides: TGTGCCAGCAGCCCCGGGACTTCCAACTCTGGGGCCAACGTCCTGACTTTC.

This clone was observed once. This chain links TRBV10-3 with TRBJ2-5; D is unresolved. CDR3 length: 14 amino acids. V was cut by 3 bases and J by 5 bases, with 13 bases left in between. The germline V gene has CDR1 ENHRY and CDR2 SYGVKD. CDR3 coding DNA: TGTGCCATCAGTGACGTGACAATGGGGGAGACCCAGTACTTC. It yields the protein CAISDVTMGETQYF.

The chain uses TRBV7-2 and TRBJ2-7; D remains unclear. The CDR3 runs to 14 residues. CDR1 is SGHTA and CDR2 is FQGNSA in the germline V gene. Deletions cut 0 bases from V and 2 bases from J, with 8 bases between. CDR3 loop: CASSLADLPYEQYF. The CDR3 bases are TGTGCCAGCAGCTTAGCCGATCTCCCCTACGAGCAGTACTTC.

This chain connects TRBV30 to TRBJ2-5; D not certain. CDR3 length: 13 amino acids. V was trimmed by 0 bases and J by 1 base, leaving 6 bases between them. Germline CDR1 GTSNPN, CDR2 SVGIG (reference sequence). The CDR3 DNA sequence: TGTGCCTGGAGTGTCTACAGCCAAGAGACCCAGTACTTC. As protein: CAWSVYSQETQYF.

This rearrangement joins TRBV28 to TRBJ1-1; D might be TRBD1 (5 bases). This CDR3 has 13 residues. Trimming stripped 8 bases from V and 5 bases from J, with 15 bases between. Germline V gene sequence: CDR1 MDHEN, CDR2 SYDVKM. CDR3 sequence (DNA): TGTGCCAGCTCGACCCCGGGGGATACTGAAGCTTTCTTT. It codes for CASSTPGDTEAFF.

The V call is TRBV2, the J call TRBJ1-1, with 8 positions matching TRBD1. The germline V gene has CDR1 SNHLY and CDR2 FYNNEI. The CDR3 is 14 amino acids. J lost 7 bases, V lost 1 base, and 5 bases had no gene match. The CDR3 sequence: CASSEGTGRGEAFF. DNA of the CDR3: TGTGCCAGCAGTGAAGGGACAGGGAGGGGTGAAGCTTTCTTT. Full variable domain (missing parts from reference TRBV2 and TRBJ1-1): EPEVTQTPSHQVTQMGQEVILRCVPISNHLYFYWYRQILGQKVEFLVSFYNNEISEKSEIFDDQFSVERPDGSNFTLKIRSTKLEDSAMYFCASSEGTGRGEAFFGQGTRLTVV.

The V and J genes are TRBV19 and TRBJ1-5, with 7 positions matching TRBD1. V lost 1 base, J lost 3 bases, and 3 bases stayed unmatched. The CDR3 loop spans 15 amino acids. CDR1 LNHDA and CDR2 SQIVND come from the germline V gene (reference sequence). The CDR3 DNA reads TGTGCCAGTAGTATAGGGGGACAGATCAATCAGCCCCAGCATTTT. This codes for CASSIGGQINQPQHF.

J is TRBJ2-7 and V is TRBV29-1; perhaps TRBD2 as D (5 bases). The CDR3 has 13 amino acids. Trimming removed 2 bases from V and 7 bases from J, with 15 bases in between. The germline V gene encodes CDR1 SQVTM and CDR2 ANQGSEA. The CDR3 sequence: CSVENRGSREQYF. CDR3 sequence (DNA): TGCAGCGTTGAAAACCGGGGATCGCGTGAGCAGTACTTC.

This chain joins TRBV10-3 and TRBJ1-1; 8 positions agree with TRBD1. Germline V lookup: CDR1 ENHRY, CDR2 SYGVKD. This CDR3 has 13 amino acids. The J segment lost 6 bases and the V segment lost 5 bases, leaving 5 bases of the junction unmatched. In DNA, the CDR3 is TGTGCCATCAGTAGACAGGGGTTCTCTGAAGCTTTCTTT. Encoded protein: CAISRQGFSEAFF.

The J gene is TRBJ1-5, the V gene TRBV19; tentative D call: TRBD1 (6 bases). The CDR3 has 14 amino acids. The ends were cut back, 5 bases at V and 1 base at J, with 9 bases in the middle. Germline assignment: CDR1 LNHDA and CDR2 SQIVND (reference sequence). The CDR3 here is CASSFGQSNQPQHF. As DNA, the CDR3 is TGTGCCAGTAGTTTTGGACAGAGCAATCAGCCCCAGCATTTT.

The gene calls are TRBV19 and TRBJ1-5, with D perhaps matching TRBD1 (6 bases). Trimming took 3 bases from V and 1 from J, leaving 10 bases between them. CDR3 length: 15 residues. CDR1 and CDR2 from the germline V gene are LNHDA and SQIVND (reference sequence). The DNA for the CDR3 is TGTGCCAGTAGTATGAGGCAGGGGAGCAATCAGCCCCAGCATTTT. Translation gives CASSMRQGSNQPQHF.

The V gene is TRBV11-3, the J gene TRBJ2-5; D not certain. V lost 1 base to trimming and J lost 4 bases, with 7 bases between them. This CDR3 contains 13 residues. CDR1 and CDR2 (germline): SGHNT, YENEEA. For the CDR3, the DNA is TGTGCCAGCAGCTTAGCCTCCTCAGAGACCCAGTACTTC. This gives the protein CASSLASSETQYF.

This chain connects TRBV9 to TRBJ1-6; no clear D. The germline gives CDR1 SGDLS, CDR2 YYNGEE. V was clipped by 7 bases and J by 0 bases, with 11 bases between them. The length of the CDR3 is 15 residues. DNA of the CDR3: TGTGCCAGCGGGTCTCTTAGCTCCTATAATTCACCCCTCCACTTT. Translating it yields CASGSLSSYNSPLHF.

The chain employs TRBV14 and TRBJ2-3; 11 positions agree with TRBD2. CDR1 and CDR2 (germline): SGHDN, FVKESK. The J segment lost 6 bases and the V segment lost 3 bases, leaving 11 bases of the junction unmatched. The CDR3 runs 17 residues. The CDR3 DNA reads TGTGCCAGCAGCCAGCACGTAGCGGGAGGGCCTTACGATACGCAGTATTTT. It is translated as CASSQHVAGGPYDTQYF. The variable domain in full, with the rest retrieved from reference TRBV14 and TRBJ2-3, is EAGVTQFPSHSVIEKGQTVTLRCDPISGHDNLYWYRRVMGKEIKFLLHFVKESKQDESGMPNNRFLAERTGGTYSTLKVQPAELEDSGVYFCASSQHVAGGPYDTQYFGPGTRLTVL.

The CDR3 DNA sequence: TGTGCCAGCAGCCAAGATCAGGGGCCCTACGAGCAGTACTTC. This codes for CASSQDQGPYEQYF. This rearrangement joins TRBV4-2 to TRBJ2-7; the D gene is possibly TRBD1 (6 bases). The CDR3 covers 14 residues. V shed 0 bases and J shed 2 bases, with 8 bases lying between them. Germline assignment: CDR1 LGHNA and CDR2 YNFKEQ.

The V gene is TRBV19, the J gene TRBJ2-7; 10 bases are shared with TRBD2. This CDR3 is 17 amino acids long. J lost 4 bases, V lost 5 bases, and 14 bases had no gene match. CDR1 is LNHDA and CDR2 is SQIVND in the germline V gene (reference sequence). This CDR3 reads CASSLGRTSGVPYEQYF. The CDR3 region has the DNA TGTGCCAGTAGTCTGGGACGGACTAGCGGCGTCCCTTACGAGCAGTACTTC.

The V call is TRBV19, the J call TRBJ2-2, with 8 nucleotides matching TRBD2. Trimming took 6 bases from V and 6 from J; bases not matched to a gene: 9. This CDR3 region has 15 residues. The germline V gene encodes CDR1 LNHDA and CDR2 SQIVND (reference sequence). CDR3 bases: TGTGCCAGTAGCCCGGGACTAGAGGCTCCCGGGGAGCTGTTTTTT. It is translated as CASSPGLEAPGELFF.

The rearrangement links TRBV11-2 to TRBJ1-6; D ambiguous. The length of the CDR3 is 19 residues. Germline V gene data show CDR1 as SGHAT and CDR2 as FQNNGV. Trimming shortened V by 1 base and J by 0 bases, and 16 bases separated the two germline ends. CDR3 loop: CASSLGAGRWSSYNSPLHF. DNA for the CDR3: TGTGCCAGCAGCTTAGGGGCTGGGCGGTGGAGCTCCTATAATTCACCCCTCCACTTT.

This rearrangement joins TRBV5-1 to TRBJ1-2; D perhaps matches TRBD1 (5 bases). The CDR3 extends over 14 amino acids. In germline, CDR1 is SGHRS, CDR2 YFSETQ. Trimming pared 0 bases from V and 3 bases from J, leaving 9 bases between. In nucleotides, the CDR3 is TGCGCCAGCAGCTTGGCCCAGGGCGACTATGGCTACACCTTC. Amino acids: CASSLAQGDYGYTF.

The genes are TRBV6-5 and TRBJ1-5; a weak D match, TRBD1 (5 bases). The CDR3 sequence is 15 residues long. CDR1 is MNHEY, CDR2 SVGAGI, per germline. V dropped 6 bases and J dropped 0 bases, with 12 bases sitting between them. CDR3 sequence: CASSLTVYSNQPQHF. CDR3 coding DNA: TGTGCCAGCAGCCTGACAGTGTATAGCAATCAGCCCCAGCATTTT.

CDR3 DNA: TGCGCCAGCAGCCAAGCAGGTGGGGCCAACGTCCTGACTTTC. Protein product: CASSQAGGANVLTF. The rearrangement uses TRBV4-1 and TRBJ2-6; D unclear. CDR3 size: 14 residues. The germline V gene encodes CDR1 MGHRA and CDR2 YSYEKL. V lost 1 base, J lost 3 bases, and 4 bases lay in between.

The V and J genes are TRBV30 and TRBJ1-1; the D gene is possibly TRBD1 (5 bases). This CDR3 is built from 11 residues. The V end was cut by 3 bases, the J end by 11 bases, with 13 bases between. The germline CDR1 and CDR2 sequences are GTSNPN and SVGIG (reference sequence). CDR3 in DNA: TGTGCCTGGAGCGGGGGACGGACGGCTTTCTTT. Amino acid sequence: CAWSGGRTAFF.

The genes are TRBV28 and TRBJ2-7; a possible D gene is TRBD2 (6 bases). CDR3 length equals 16 residues. V was trimmed by 5 bases and J by 5 bases, leaving 22 bases between them. The V gene's germline CDR1 is MDHEN and CDR2 SYDVKM. CDR3 sequence: CASSPSRGRRKDEQYF. The CDR3 coding sequence is TGTGCCAGCAGTCCGTCCCGGGGGAGGCGTAAGGACGAGCAGTACTTC.